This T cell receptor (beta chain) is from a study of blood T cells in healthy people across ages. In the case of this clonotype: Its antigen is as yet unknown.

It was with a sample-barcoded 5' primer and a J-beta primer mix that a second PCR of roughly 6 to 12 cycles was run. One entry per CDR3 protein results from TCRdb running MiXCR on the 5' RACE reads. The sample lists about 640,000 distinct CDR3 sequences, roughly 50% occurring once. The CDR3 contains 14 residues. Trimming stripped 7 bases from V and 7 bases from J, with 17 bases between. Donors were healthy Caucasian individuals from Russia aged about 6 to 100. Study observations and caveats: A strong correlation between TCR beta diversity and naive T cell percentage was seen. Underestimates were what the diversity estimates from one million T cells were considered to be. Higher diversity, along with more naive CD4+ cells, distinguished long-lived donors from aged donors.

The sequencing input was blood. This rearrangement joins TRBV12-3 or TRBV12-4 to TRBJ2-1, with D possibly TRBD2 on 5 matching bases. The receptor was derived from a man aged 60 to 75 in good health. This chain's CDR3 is CASIAREARNEQFF. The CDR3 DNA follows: TGTGCCAGCATCGCCCGGGAAGCCAGGAATGAGCAGTTCTTC.